The text below deals with one T cell receptor beta chain. Other nucleotide sequences in the sample specify the same CDR3. It was during active infection that Seattle patients were enrolled and then longitudinally followed. This record comes from a study of blood T cell repertoires in COVID-19. As for the study in general: Specimens from acute and convalescent COVID-19 originated in the United States, Italy and Spain. T cells, B-cell-depleted T cells, or PBMCs provided the cDNA or gDNA that served as material.

In the original processing: Cell counts per sample came from amplifying reference gene primers. Using immunoSEQ multiplex PCR, the repertoire was profiled, and TCRdb retains in-frame clones only, with some absent. The D gene and trimming were derived from the DNA, and the V and J assignments and clone size from that table. The sample carries around 250,000 clones, almost 90% recorded once. Germline V gene data show CDR1 as SEHNR and CDR2 as FQNEAQ (reference sequence). The length of the CDR3 is 13 residues. V lost 3 bases to trimming and J lost 6 bases, with 9 bases between them. The source material was peripheral blood. This clonotype was sampled from a woman aged 55-75 years with COVID-19, enrolled during active disease. The chain employs TRBV7-9 and TRBJ1-5; D perhaps matches TRBD1 (6 bases). CDR3 nucleotides: TGTGCCAGCAGCTTGGAAGGGGGTCAGCCCCAGCATTTT. Its translation: CASSLEGGQPQHF.